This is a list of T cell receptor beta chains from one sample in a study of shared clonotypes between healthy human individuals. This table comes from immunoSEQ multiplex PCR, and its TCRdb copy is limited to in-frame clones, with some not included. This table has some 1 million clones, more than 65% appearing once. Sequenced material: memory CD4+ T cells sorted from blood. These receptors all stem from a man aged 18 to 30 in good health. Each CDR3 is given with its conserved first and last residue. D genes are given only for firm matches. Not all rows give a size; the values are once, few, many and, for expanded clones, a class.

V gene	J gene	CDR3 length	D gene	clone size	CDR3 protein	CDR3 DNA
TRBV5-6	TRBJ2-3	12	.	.	CASSWGPDTQYF	TGTGCCAGCAGCTGGGGGCCAGATACGCAGTATTTT
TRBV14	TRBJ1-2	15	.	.	CASSPLTGANYGYTF	TGTGCCAGCAGCCCTTTGACGGGAGCTAACTATGGCTACACCTTC
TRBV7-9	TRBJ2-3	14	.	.	CASSFEGLTDTQYF	TGTGCCAGCAGCTTCGAAGGGCTCACAGATACGCAGTATTTT
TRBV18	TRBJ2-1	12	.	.	CASSPNRNEQFF	TGTGCCAGCTCACCAAACAGAAATGAGCAGTTCTTC
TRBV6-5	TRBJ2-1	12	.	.	CATGPPANEQFF	TGTGCCACGGGACCGCCTGCCAATGAGCAGTTCTTC
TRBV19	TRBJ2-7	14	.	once	CASSIRGDRYEQYF	TGTGCCAGTAGTATAAGGGGGGACCGATACGAGCAGTACTTC
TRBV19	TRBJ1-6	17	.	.	CASRLGQLSSYNSPLHF	TGTGCCAGTAGACTCGGACAGCTCAGCTCCTATAATTCACCCCTCCACTTT
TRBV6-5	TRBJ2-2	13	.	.	CASRPGSTGELFF	TGTGCCAGCAGGCCCGGGAGCACCGGGGAGCTGTTTTTT
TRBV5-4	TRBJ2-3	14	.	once	CASNLGSQRDTQYF	TGTGCCAGCAACCTCGGATCTCAAAGAGATACGCAGTATTTT
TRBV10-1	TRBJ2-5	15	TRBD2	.	CASSESTSGQETQYF	TGCGCCAGCAGTGAGTCGACTAGCGGCCAAGAGACCCAGTACTTC
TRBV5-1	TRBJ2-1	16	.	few	CASSLVLSGTANEQFF	TGCGCCAGCAGCTTGGTCCTAAGCGGTACTGCAAATGAGCAGTTCTTC
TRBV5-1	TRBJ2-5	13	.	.	CASSLSGSETQYF	TGCGCCAGCAGCTTATCGGGGTCAGAGACCCAGTACTTC
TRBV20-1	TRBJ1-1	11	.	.	CSARPNTEAFF	TGCAGTGCTAGGCCGAACACTGAAGCTTTCTTT
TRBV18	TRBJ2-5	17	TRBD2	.	CASSPRSGATGQETQYF	TGTGCCAGCTCACCTCGTAGCGGGGCAACGGGTCAAGAGACCCAGTACTTC
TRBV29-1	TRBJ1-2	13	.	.	CSVDLGTEFGYTF	TGCAGCGTTGACCTTGGCACTGAGTTCGGCTACACCTTC
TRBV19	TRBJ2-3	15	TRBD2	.	CASSIQHGGAYTQYF	TGTGCCAGTAGTATACAACACGGGGGGGCCTATACGCAGTATTTT
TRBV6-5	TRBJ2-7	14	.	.	CASSEPGHVPRQYF	TGTGCCAGCAGTGAACCGGGACACGTACCTCGGCAGTACTTC
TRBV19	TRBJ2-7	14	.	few	CATSDNHPSYEQYF	TGTGCCACTTCGGACAATCACCCCTCCTACGAGCAGTACTTC
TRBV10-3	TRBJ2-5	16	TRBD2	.	CAISESGTSGGGTQYF	TGTGCCATCAGTGAGTCGGGAACTAGCGGGGGAGGGACCCAGTACTTC
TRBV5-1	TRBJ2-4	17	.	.	CASSLGDFGGAKNIQYF	TGCGCCAGCAGTTTAGGGGACTTCGGGGGAGCCAAAAACATTCAGTACTTC
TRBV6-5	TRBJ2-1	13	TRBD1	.	CATGQGAGNEQFF	TGTGCCACCGGACAGGGGGCTGGCAATGAGCAGTTCTTC
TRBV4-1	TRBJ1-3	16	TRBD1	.	CASSQERTGTGNTIYF	TGCGCCAGCAGCCAAGAACGGACAGGGACTGGAAACACCATATATTTT
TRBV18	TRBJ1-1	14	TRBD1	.	CASSPGQPNTEAFF	TGTGCCAGCTCACCGGGACAGCCTAACACTGAAGCTTTCTTT
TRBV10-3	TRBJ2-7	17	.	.	CAISGSLTPGPTYEQYF	TGTGCCATCAGTGGGTCCCTAACCCCGGGGCCTACCTACGAGCAGTACTTC
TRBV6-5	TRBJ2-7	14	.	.	CASSYQGGEREQYF	TGTGCCAGCAGTTACCAGGGGGGAGAGAGGGAGCAGTACTTC
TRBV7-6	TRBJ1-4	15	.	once	CASSRDRATNEKLFF	TGTGCCAGCAGCAGGGACCGTGCAACTAATGAAAAACTGTTTTTT
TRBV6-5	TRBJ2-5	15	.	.	CASSFTDGPRETQYF	TGTGCCAGCAGCTTTACTGACGGGCCCAGGGAGACCCAGTACTTC
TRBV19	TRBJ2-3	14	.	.	CASQGRLGTDTQYF	TGTGCCAGCCAAGGAAGGTTGGGCACAGATACGCAGTATTTT